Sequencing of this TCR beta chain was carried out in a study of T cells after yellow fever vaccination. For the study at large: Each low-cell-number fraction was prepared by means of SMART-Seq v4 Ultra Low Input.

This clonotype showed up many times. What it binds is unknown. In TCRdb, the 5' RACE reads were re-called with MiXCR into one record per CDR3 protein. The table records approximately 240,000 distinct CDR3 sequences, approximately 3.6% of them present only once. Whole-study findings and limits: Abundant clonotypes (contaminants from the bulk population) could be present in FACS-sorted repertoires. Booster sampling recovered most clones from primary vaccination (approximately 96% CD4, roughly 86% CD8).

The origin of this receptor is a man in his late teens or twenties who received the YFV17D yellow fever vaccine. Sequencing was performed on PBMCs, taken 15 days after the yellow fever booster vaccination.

In DNA, the CDR3 is TGTGCCAGCAGCTTAGCGGGTTCACCCCTCCACTTT. Its translation is CASSLAGSPLHF. The chain is built from TRBV13 and TRBJ1-6; no reliable D call. From germline, CDR1 is PRHDT and CDR2 FYEKMQ (reference sequence). The CDR3 contains 12 residues. Between the trimmed V and J ends, which lost 1 base and 9 bases, there was a span of 4 bases.